The T cell receptor beta chain under discussion was sequenced for a study of radiation and T cells in renal cell carcinoma. Study-wide background: Nephrectomy followed 15 Gy stereotactic body radiation by 4 weeks.

As regards this clone: No antigen is known for it.

The study, taken as a whole, reports: No pretreatment tumor biopsies were available for baseline clonotypes.

Regarding time point: baseline pretreatment blood. This sample's treatment: 15 Gy SBRT to primary tumor, nephrectomy 4 weeks later. The patient's renal cell carcinoma had clear cell pathology. Sequencing used immunoSEQ multiplex PCR; TCRdb keeps in-frame clones, though not all of them. The table includes roughly 100,000 clones, approximately 86% detected once. The TCR originated in a man in his fifties with renal cell carcinoma. The sample here was blood, taken from a patient whose treatment included radiotherapy and nephrectomy.

The CDR3 coding sequence is TGTGCCAGCAGTCAGACAGGAAACACCATATATTTT. This sequence encodes CASSQTGNTIYF. V gene TRBV7-2 combines with J gene TRBJ1-3; D is unresolved. The CDR3 contains 12 residues. The germline V and J ends were trimmed by 6 bases and 4 bases, with 7 bases remaining between them. The germline CDR1 and CDR2 sequences are SGHTA and FQGNSA.